Below are 17 T cell receptor beta chains sequenced from a single sample in a study of blood T cells in healthy people across ages. A second about 7 to 11 cycle PCR used barcoded and J-beta primers. TCRdb processed the 5' RACE reads anew with MiXCR; each CDR3 protein has one entry. The sample carries more than 800,000 distinct CDR3 sequences, 40% to 45% recorded once. Specimen: blood. The receptors derive from a woman in her sixties or seventies in good health.

The chain employs TRBV15 and TRBJ2-4, with D possibly being TRBD1 (6 bases). V gave up 5 bases and J gave up 2 bases, with 16 bases separating them. The CDR3 is 16 residues long. CDR1 is LNHNV, CDR2 YYDKDF, per germline (reference sequence). This CDR3 reads CATSLLQGLSKNIQYF. For the CDR3, the DNA is TGTGCCACCAGCTTGCTACAGGGCCTCTCCAAAAACATTCAGTACTTC.

J is TRBJ2-1 and V is TRBV12-3 or TRBV12-4; no reliable D call. Trimming cost V 3 bases and J 7 bases, with 13 bases left between them. This CDR3 has 14 residues. The CDR3 loop is CASSFARAENEQFF. CDR3 DNA: TGTGCCAGCAGTTTTGCAAGGGCTGAGAATGAGCAGTTCTTC.

There are a few counts of this clonotype. The CDR3 loop is CSVVVAGGEKLFF. CDR3 in DNA: TGCAGCGTTGTTGTGGCAGGAGGTGAAAAACTGTTTTTT. The genes are TRBV29-1 and TRBJ1-4, with D hard to call. The CDR3 is 13 amino acids. V dropped 4 bases and J dropped 7 bases, with 13 bases sitting between them. Germline lookup yields CDR1 SQVTM and CDR2 ANQGSEA.

This clonotype was counted a few times. The junction and the germline gene differ at one end; a read error may be behind it. V usage is TRBV14 and J usage is TRBJ1-2, with 7 bases identical to TRBD1. Looked up from germline, CDR1 is SGHDN and CDR2 is FVKESK. The CDR3 extends over 12 amino acids. CDR3 in amino acids: CASSQPGGGYTF. The CDR3 DNA reads TGTGCCAGCAGCCAGCCAGGGGGTGGCTATACCTTC.

The chain uses TRBV12-5 and TRBJ2-1; TRBD1 agrees at 8 bases. V lost 4 bases, J lost 12 bases, and 2 bases stayed unmatched. CDR3 size: 11 residues. Germline CDR1 reads LGHNT; CDR2 reads FRNRAP. The CDR3 sequence is CASGSDRGQFF. CDR3 DNA: TGTGCTAGTGGTTCAGACAGGGGGCAGTTCTTC.

The rearrangement uses TRBV25-1 and TRBJ2-3; no definite D call. The ends were cut back, 2 bases at V and 8 bases at J, with 20 bases in the middle. The CDR3 has 16 residues. Germline V gene data show CDR1 as MGHDK and CDR2 as SYGVNS. CDR3 bases: TGTGCCAGCAGTGAACCATCCCCCCAGAATCTGGGTACGCAGTATTTT. It specifies CASSEPSPQNLGTQYF.

The chain combines TRBV7-2 with TRBJ2-1; D gene ambiguous. Germline-derived CDR1 and CDR2 are SGHTA and FQGNSA. This CDR3 contains 13 residues. V was cut by 5 bases and J by 3 bases, with 8 bases left in between. The CDR3 DNA reads as TGTGCCAGCAGCGTTAGTATCTACAATGAGCAGTTCTTC. This encodes CASSVSIYNEQFF. Combining the CDR3 with reference TRBV7-2 and TRBJ2-1 gives the whole variable domain GAGVSQSPSNKVTEKGKDVELRCDPISGHTALYWYRQSLGQGLEFLIYFQGNSAPDKSGLPSDRFSAERTGGSVSTLTIQRTQQEDSAVYLCASSVSIYNEQFFGPGTRLTVL.

The rearrangement uses TRBV12-3 or TRBV12-4 and TRBJ2-7; 7 positions agree with TRBD2. This CDR3 is built from 17 residues. V was clipped by 5 bases and J by 5 bases; unmatched bases: 18. The CDR3 here is CASSPPLGGFGTNEQYF. Written as DNA, the CDR3 is TGTGCCAGCAGTCCCCCCCTCGGAGGGTTCGGGACTAACGAGCAGTACTTC.

The table lists this clonotype with a few counts. The rearrangement uses TRBV27 and TRBJ1-6; 7 nucleotides align to TRBD1. The CDR3 is 17 amino acids. In germline, CDR1 is MNHEY, CDR2 SMNVEV (reference sequence). V shed 8 bases and J 10 bases; nucleotides not matched to a gene: 20. This CDR3 reads CASGSLVAVGTESPLHF. The CDR3 nucleotides read TGTGCCAGCGGTTCGCTCGTCGCCGTGGGGACAGAATCACCCCTCCACTTT.

The genes are TRBV6-2 or TRBV6-3 and TRBJ1-5; possible D gene TRBD1, 5 bases. The CDR3 is 14 residues long. CDR1 is MNHEY and CDR2 is SVGEGT in the germline V gene. Deletions cut 1 base from V and 3 bases from J, with 7 bases between. This chain's CDR3 is CASSYLGDNQPQHF. DNA of the CDR3: TGTGCCAGCAGTTACTTGGGGGACAATCAGCCCCAGCATTTT.

V is TRBV28 and J is TRBJ1-5, with D unresolved. Germline V gene data show CDR1 as MDHEN and CDR2 as SYDVKM. The CDR3 totals 14 residues. The V and J ends lost 2 bases and 0 bases respectively, with 5 bases between them. The CDR3 sequence: CASSLPYSNQPQHF. Here the CDR3 DNA reads TGTGCCAGCAGTTTACCCTATAGCAATCAGCCCCAGCATTTT.

The chain links TRBV14 to TRBJ2-1, with 10 nucleotides matching TRBD2. V lost 0 bases and J lost 4; bases outside the gene matches: 6. Germline CDR1 reads SGHDN; CDR2 reads FVKESK. There are 17 residues in the CDR3. The CDR3 coding sequence is TGTGCCAGCAGCCAAGATGGGACTAGCGTGGTGTACAATGAGCAGTTCTTC. Translation: CASSQDGTSVVYNEQFF.

This clonotype occurred a few times. The chain has TRBV20-1 and TRBJ2-1; TRBD2 matches at 8 bases. The CDR3 contains 14 residues. Germline V gene lookup returns CDR1 DFQATT and CDR2 SNEGSKA (reference sequence). V lost 5 bases, J lost 5 bases, and 8 bases stayed unmatched. The CDR3 sequence: CSAQTSVSNNEQFF. The DNA of the CDR3 is TGCAGTGCTCAGACTAGCGTATCAAACAATGAGCAGTTCTTC.

This clonotype was found a few times. This sequence joins TRBV6-2 or TRBV6-3 and TRBJ2-1; perhaps TRBD2 as D (5 bases). The CDR3 covers 15 residues. V gave up 7 bases and J gave up 2 bases, with 15 bases separating them. Per the germline V gene, CDR1 is MNHEY and CDR2 is SVGEGT. The CDR3 loop is CASTAGLAPYNEQFF. CDR3 DNA: TGTGCCAGCACTGCAGGTCTAGCCCCCTACAATGAGCAGTTCTTC.

This clonotype was counted between two and nine times. The gene calls are TRBV5-4 and TRBJ2-3, with unresolved D. V was clipped by 0 bases and J by 6 bases, with 11 bases between them. CDR3 size: 14 residues. CDR1 is SGHNT, CDR2 YYREEE, per germline (reference sequence). The CDR3 DNA reads as TGTGCCAGCAGCTTGGTACCCAATCGGGATACGCAGTATTTT. Its translation: CASSLVPNRDTQYF.

This clonotype was detected only a few times. The chain recombines TRBV9 with TRBJ2-4, with 11 bases fitting TRBD2. This CDR3 comprises 15 residues. V trimming: 2 bases; J trimming: 8 bases; junction bases outside the gene matches: 6. Germline V gene data show CDR1 as SGDLS and CDR2 as YYNGEE. CDR3 loop: CASSVTSGSGDIQYF. CDR3 in DNA: TGTGCCAGCAGCGTTACTAGCGGGAGCGGGGACATTCAGTACTTC. The full variable domain, in which reference TRBV9 and TRBJ2-4 provide the parts outside the CDR3, is DSGVTQTPKHLITATGQRVTLRCSPRSGDLSVYWYQQSLDQGLQFLIQYYNGEERAKGNILERFSAQQFPDLHSELNLSSLELGDSALYFCASSVTSGSGDIQYFGAGTRLSVL.

The chain recombines TRBV20-1 with TRBJ2-7; 7 bases are a match to TRBD1. The J segment lost 4 bases and the V segment lost 6 bases, leaving 9 bases of the junction unmatched. This CDR3 spans 13 amino acids. Germline values: CDR1 DFQATT, CDR2 SNEGSKA (reference sequence). CDR3 in DNA: TGCAGTGCCCCGGGACAGACCTTTTACGAGCAGTACTTC. It codes for CSAPGQTFYEQYF.